This entry lists 29 T cell receptor beta chains sequenced from one sample in a study of T cells in Graves' hyperthyroidism and ophthalmopathy. Amplified regions were TCR beta CDR3 sequences from RNA transcripts. RT-PCR in the first round (using the HTBI primer set) targeted the TCR CDR3. TCRdb analysed the multiplex PCR reads with MiXCR anew, one entry per CDR3 protein. The table lists about 400,000 distinct CDR3 sequences, approximately 15% of them singletons. Sequencing used blood. These receptors were obtained from a woman between 25 and 40 years old with Graves' hyperthyroidism.

The sample holds a few counts of this clonotype. The genes are TRBV15 and TRBJ2-7, with 12 bases identical to TRBD2. This CDR3 contains 20 residues. Germline CDR1 LNHNV, CDR2 YYDKDF (reference sequence). V lost 0 bases and J lost 0; bases outside the gene matches: 12. The chain's CDR3 is CATSRDRWASGRASSYEQYF. CDR3 in DNA: TGTGCCACCAGCAGAGATCGATGGGCTAGCGGGAGGGCGAGCTCCTACGAGCAGTACTTC.

This clonotype occurred many times. J is TRBJ2-3 and V is TRBV12-3 or TRBV12-4; D is undetermined. CDR3 length: 13 amino acids. Trimming removed 2 bases at V and 5 bases at J, with 8 bases between. DNA for the CDR3: TGTGCCAGCAGTTTACGCTGGGAAGATACGCAGTATTTT. Its translation is CASSLRWEDTQYF.

For this clonotype: A much bigger clone sits one base away, suggesting this may be a read error. The chain employs TRBV5-6 and TRBJ1-4, with TRBD1 identical over 7 bases. This CDR3 region has 15 residues. V shed 0 bases and J 12 bases; nucleotides not matched to a gene: 11. Germline CDR1 and CDR2: SGHDT and YYEEEE. DNA of the CDR3: TGTGCCAGCAGCTTGGTAGGACAGGAAGGGGAAGAACTGTTTTTT. Translating gives CASSLVGQEGEELFF.

This clonotype occurred a few times. This chain connects TRBV19 to TRBJ1-5; D perhaps matches TRBD1 (6 bases). Germline V lookup: CDR1 LNHDA, CDR2 SQIVND (reference sequence). The ends were cut back, 2 bases at V and 2 bases at J, with 13 bases in the middle. CDR3 length equals 16 residues. CDR3 DNA: TGTGCCAGTAGTATAACAGGGATCCGCGGCAATCAGCCCCAGCATTTT. Residues: CASSITGIRGNQPQHF.

This clonotype was counted many times. This rearrangement joins TRBV5-6 to TRBJ2-2, with 13 bases fitting TRBD2. Per the germline V gene, CDR1 is SGHDT and CDR2 is YYEEEE. CDR3 length: 18 residues. V shed 4 bases and J 2 bases; nucleotides not matched to a gene: 8. The CDR3 coding sequence is TGTGCCAGCAGCGAGAAGACTAGCGGGAGGCCAAACACCGGGGAGCTGTTTTTT. It translates to CASSEKTSGRPNTGELFF.

This rearrangement joins TRBV7-2 to TRBJ2-7; 9 bases fit TRBD1. From germline, CDR1 is SGHTA and CDR2 FQGNSA. The CDR3 spans 17 residues. The V gene end was trimmed by 1 base and the J gene end by 4 bases; junction bases not matched to a gene: 11. The CDR3 spells CASSLGTGQGLSYEQYF. The CDR3 DNA reads TGTGCCAGCAGCTTAGGGACGGGACAGGGATTATCTTACGAGCAGTACTTC. The full variable domain, completed using reference TRBV7-2 and TRBJ2-7, is GAGVSQSPSNKVTEKGKDVELRCDPISGHTALYWYRQSLGQGLEFLIYFQGNSAPDKSGLPSDRFSAERTGGSVSTLTIQRTQQEDSAVYLCASSLGTGQGLSYEQYFGPGTRLTVT.

In this sample, this clonotype turned up many times. The CDR3 nucleotides are TGCAGTGCTCCCAGGGTTACGGTCACTGAAGCTTTCTTT. Translated, it gives CSAPRVTVTEAFF. The rearrangement uses TRBV20-1 and TRBJ1-1, with a possible D match to TRBD1 (5 bases). This CDR3 has 13 residues. The ends were cut back, 5 bases at V and 4 bases at J, with 14 bases in the middle. The germline CDR1 and CDR2 sequences are DFQATT and SNEGSKA (reference sequence).

This clonotype came up many times. The chain has TRBV30 and TRBJ2-2; either TRBD1 or TRBD2 may fit D (5 bases each). The germline V gene has CDR1 GTSNPN and CDR2 SVGIG (reference sequence). V was pared by 2 bases and J by 0 bases, with 16 bases between. The CDR3 totals 17 residues. For the CDR3, the DNA is TGTGCCTGGAGTTCCCTTGGAGGACACCCGAACACCGGGGAGCTGTTTTTT. This encodes CAWSSLGGHPNTGELFF.

In this sample, this clonotype turned up a few times. J is TRBJ2-7 and V is TRBV19; a weak D match, TRBD2 (5 bases). This CDR3 region has 14 residues. Trimming shortened V by 5 bases and J by 3 bases, and 14 bases separated the two germline ends. Germline lookup yields CDR1 LNHDA and CDR2 SQIVND (reference sequence). The CDR3 is CASSRGVSLYEQYF. DNA of the CDR3: TGTGCCAGTAGTCGGGGTGTCTCCCTCTACGAGCAGTACTTC.

V and J are TRBV9 and TRBJ1-3; D is ambiguous. Germline lookup yields CDR1 SGDLS and CDR2 YYNGEE. This CDR3 is built from 16 residues. V was cut by 1 base and J by 0 bases, with 11 bases left in between. The CDR3 region is CASSVLADYSGNTIYF. Here the CDR3 DNA reads TGTGCCAGCAGCGTACTGGCAGACTACTCTGGAAACACCATATATTTT.

This clonotype was seen a few times. The V gene is TRBV7-2, the J gene TRBJ1-5; D is unclear. V was clipped by 3 bases and J by 1 base, with 10 bases between them. Germline CDR1 SGHTA, CDR2 FQGNSA. The CDR3 runs 15 residues. The CDR3 DNA is TGTGCCAGCAGCTTGGCAGCTCTAAGCAATCAGCCCCAGCATTTT. Protein sequence: CASSLAALSNQPQHF.

There are many counts of this clonotype. V usage is TRBV7-6 and J usage is TRBJ2-1; 7 bases line up with TRBD2. Trimming removed 5 bases from V and 6 bases from J; junction bases left unmatched: 10. CDR1 and CDR2 (germline): SGHVS, FNYEAQ. The length of the CDR3 is 15 residues. Here the CDR3 DNA reads TGTGCCAGCAGCGACCGTCGTGGGAGGGGCAATGAGCAGTTCTTC. As protein: CASSDRRGRGNEQFF. Drawing the rest from reference TRBV7-6 and TRBJ2-1, the complete variable domain is GAGVSQSPRYKVTKRGQDVALRCDPISGHVSLYWYRQALGQGPEFLTYFNYEAQQDKSGLPNDRFSAERPEGSISTLTIQRTEQRDSAMYRCASSDRRGRGNEQFFGPGTRLTVL.

In the case of this clonotype: This could be a read error, since a much larger clone is one nucleotide away. The rearrangement uses TRBV3-1 and TRBJ2-1, with TRBD2 matching 9 bases. From germline, CDR1 is LGHDT and CDR2 YNNKEL (reference sequence). The CDR3 consists of 15 residues. CDR3 DNA sequence: TGTGCCAACAGCCTAAGCGGGAGGTCCTACAATGAGCAGTTCTTC. Its protein is CANSLSGRSYNEQFF.

Of note for this clonotype: Germline is not matched at one junction end, which may reflect a read error. The CDR3: CAITQSSYNERFF. The CDR3 DNA is TGTGCCATCACTCAGAGCTCCTACAATGAGCGGTTCTTC. This sequence joins TRBV10-3 and TRBJ2-1; D remains ambiguous. From germline, CDR1 is ENHRY and CDR2 SYGVKD. The CDR3 sequence is 13 residues long.

This chain connects TRBV6-2 or TRBV6-3 to TRBJ2-1; TRBD2 matches 10 bases. In germline, CDR1 is MNHEY, CDR2 SVGEGT. The V and J ends lost 2 bases and 3 bases, in that order; junction bases with no gene match: 7. The CDR3 is 17 residues long. CDR3 coding DNA: TGTGCCAGCAGTTACGAGTCTAGCGGGAGTTTCTACAATGAGCAGTTCTTC. Translating gives CASSYESSGSFYNEQFF.

The chain is built from TRBV6-4 and TRBJ2-3; no clear D gene. The CDR3 is made up of 15 amino acids. V gave up 4 bases and J gave up 1 base, with 12 bases separating them. The germline V gene has CDR1 MRHNA and CDR2 SNTAGT. CDR3 region: CASSATVSRTDTQYF. The CDR3 nucleotides are TGTGCCAGCAGTGCCACGGTTAGCCGCACAGATACGCAGTATTTT.

The chain couples TRBV5-6 to TRBJ2-1, with D possibly TRBD2 on 6 matching bases. Germline-derived CDR1 and CDR2 are SGHDT and YYEEEE. The ends were cut back, 3 bases at V and 4 bases at J, with 17 bases in the middle. This CDR3 is 16 amino acids long. DNA for the CDR3: TGTGCCAGCAGCTATATAGCCCGGGACTTATACAATGAGCAGTTCTTC. Protein: CASSYIARDLYNEQFF.

At least ten counts were recorded for this clonotype. The rearrangement joins TRBV6-1 to TRBJ2-3; a possible D gene is TRBD1 (5 bases). CDR3 length: 16 amino acids. The germline CDR1 and CDR2 sequences are MNHNS and SASEGT. V lost 5 bases, J lost 4 bases, and 19 bases lay in between. The CDR3 loop reads CASSPNLLTESDTQYF. For the CDR3, the DNA is TGTGCCAGCAGTCCAAATCTTCTGACAGAATCAGATACGCAGTATTTT.

This clonotype was recorded at least ten times. This rearrangement joins TRBV18 to TRBJ1-2; 10 bases map to TRBD1. Germline CDR1 is KGHSH and CDR2 is LQKENI. CDR3 length equals 17 residues. V lost 6 bases and J lost 8; bases outside the gene matches: 18. This CDR3 is CASSRIKTGGASGGYTF. Here the CDR3 DNA reads TGTGCCAGCTCGCGGATTAAGACAGGGGGCGCGAGTGGCGGCTACACCTTC.

The chain has TRBV20-1 and TRBJ2-5; TRBD2 is a possible D gene (5 bases). Trimming stripped 4 bases from V and 2 bases from J, with 17 bases between. CDR1 and CDR2 from the germline V gene are DFQATT and SNEGSKA (reference sequence). This CDR3 has 15 amino acids. The CDR3 sequence is CSATEVPGGQETQYF. The DNA for the CDR3 is TGCAGTGCTACGGAGGTACCCGGTGGGCAAGAGACCCAGTACTTC.

A few counts support this clonotype. The rearrangement uses TRBV19 and TRBJ2-1; D is unclear. The V end lost 2 bases, the J end lost 6 bases, and 11 bases lay between the germline ends. The CDR3 has 14 amino acids. CDR1 is LNHDA, CDR2 SQIVND, per germline (reference sequence). CDR3 DNA sequence: TGTGCCAGTAGTATAACCGGACGCCCCAATGAGCAGTTCTTC. Amino acids: CASSITGRPNEQFF.

There are many counts of this clonotype. The rearrangement links TRBV13 to TRBJ2-7; 9 bases are a match to TRBD2. The V segment lost 6 bases and the J segment 2 bases; nucleotides outside the gene matches: 2. The CDR3 is 13 residues long. The germline CDR1 and CDR2 sequences are PRHDT and FYEKMQ (reference sequence). For the CDR3, the DNA is TGTGCCAGCAGGGAGCGGGGGGCCTACGAGCAGTACTTC. Translation gives CASRERGAYEQYF.

V gene TRBV29-1 combines with J gene TRBJ1-5; no firm D call. Germline V gene sequence: CDR1 SQVTM, CDR2 ANQGSEA. Trimming took off 4 bases at V and 0 bases at J, with 7 bases between the two ends. The CDR3 extends over 13 amino acids. CDR3 bases: TGCAGCGTTGGTGACAATAGCAATCAGCCCCAGCATTTT. It yields the protein CSVGDNSNQPQHF. The full variable domain, in which reference TRBV29-1 and TRBJ1-5 provide the parts outside the CDR3, is SAVISQKPSRDICQRGTSLTIQCQVDSQVTMMFWYRQQPGQSLTLIATANQGSEATYESGFVIDKFPISRPNLTFSTLTVSNMSPEDSSIYLCSVGDNSNQPQHFGDGTRLSIL.

This clonotype was seen ten or more times. The rearrangement uses TRBV6-1 and TRBJ1-5; unclear D gene. Trimming took off 8 bases at V and 0 bases at J, with 8 bases between the two ends. The length of the CDR3 is 13 residues. Germline V gives CDR1 MNHNS, CDR2 SASEGT. The CDR3 loop reads CASSEYSNQPQHF. The CDR3 DNA reads TGTGCCAGCTCCGAATATAGCAATCAGCCCCAGCATTTT.

This clonotype has ten or more counts. The CDR3 reads CASSPQGVDRGYGYTF. CDR3 coding DNA: TGTGCCAGCAGCCCTCAGGGAGTGGACAGGGGCTATGGCTACACCTTC. The chain couples TRBV7-9 to TRBJ1-2, with 9 bases identical to TRBD1. The CDR3 has 16 residues. The germline gives CDR1 SEHNR, CDR2 FQNEAQ (reference sequence). V trimming: 5 bases; J trimming: 4 bases; junction bases outside the gene matches: 11.

The chain combines TRBV19 with TRBJ1-5; no clear D gene. The CDR3 contains 15 residues. CDR1 LNHDA and CDR2 SQIVND come from the germline V gene (reference sequence). V was trimmed by 2 bases and J by 1 base, leaving 9 bases between them. CDR3 sequence (DNA): TGTGCCAGTAGTATATCGTTGGACAGCAATCAGCCCCAGCATTTT. It translates to CASSISLDSNQPQHF.

This clonotype showed up many times. The chain joins TRBV3-1 to TRBJ2-3, with D possibly TRBD1 on 5 matching bases. The germline V gene has CDR1 LGHDT and CDR2 YNNKEL (reference sequence). With 2 bases removed from V and 3 bases from J, the gap between germline ends came to 15 bases. The CDR3 has 16 residues. Here the CDR3 DNA reads TGTGCCAGCAGCCAACCCCGAATTACAGGAACAGATACGCAGTATTTT. Its translation: CASSQPRITGTDTQYF.

This clonotype has only a few counts. The chain combines TRBV30 with TRBJ2-7; 8 bases are shared with TRBD2. Germline CDR1 GTSNPN, CDR2 SVGIG (reference sequence). Trimming at V came to 5 bases and at J to 0 bases, leaving 3 bases not matched to a gene. The CDR3 contains 13 residues. The DNA of the CDR3 is TGTGCCTGGTCGAGCGGGAGCTCCTACGAGCAGTACTTC. Translation: CAWSSGSSYEQYF.

This clonotype was seen ten or more times. Here the CDR3 DNA reads TGTGCCAGCAGTTTAGGGACTAGCGGGAGGACCCACAATGAGCAGTTCTTC. It translates to CASSLGTSGRTHNEQFF. The chain uses TRBV12-3 or TRBV12-4 and TRBJ2-1; 14 bases agree with TRBD2. Unmatched junction bases numbered 4, after V lost 1 base and J lost 5 bases. The CDR3 extends over 17 amino acids.